Shown below are 11 T cell receptor beta chains from a single sample sequenced in a study of glioma-infiltrating T cells after dendritic cell vaccination. Clones were read by immunoSEQ multiplex PCR, and TCRdb kept only the in-frame ones, dropping some. The repertoire holds more than 100,000 clones, with roughly 76% as singletons. The sequencing used blood, collected before dendritic cell vaccination. These receptors were obtained from a human donor with glioblastoma.

V usage is TRBV29-1 and J usage is TRBJ1-2; TRBD1 might be the D (5 bases). The V end lost 4 bases, the J end lost 2 bases, and 14 bases lay between the germline ends. Germline V gives CDR1 SQVTM, CDR2 ANQGSEA. The CDR3 extends over 14 amino acids. Here the CDR3 DNA reads TGCAGCGTTGGTTTTGCCAGGGCGAACTATGGCTACACCTTC. Its translation: CSVGFARANYGYTF.

As concerns this clone: The same CDR3 arises from other DNA sequences in this sample as well. The chain employs TRBV7-2 and TRBJ2-5, with 14 nucleotides matching TRBD2. The CDR3 spans 14 residues. Germline lookup yields CDR1 SGHTA and CDR2 FQGNSA. Trimming at V came to 6 bases and at J to 4 bases, leaving 1 base not matched to a gene. CDR3 sequence (DNA): TGTGCCAGCAGGACTAGCGGGGGGGGAGAGACCCAGTACTTC. Translating it yields CASRTSGGGETQYF. Variable domain in full (rest from reference TRBV7-2 and TRBJ2-5): GAGVSQSPSNKVTEKGKDVELRCDPISGHTALYWYRQSLGQGLEFLIYFQGNSAPDKSGLPSDRFSAERTGGSVSTLTIQRTQQEDSAVYLCASRTSGGGETQYFGPGTRLLVL.

This chain links TRBV25-1 with TRBJ1-2, with D unclear. V was cut by 1 base and J by 4 bases, with 13 bases left in between. CDR3 length: 15 amino acids. Germline V gives CDR1 MGHDK, CDR2 SYGVNS. The CDR3 DNA reads TGTGCCAGCAGTGAATCCTCGGACCGGGGCTATGGCTACACCTTC. Protein sequence: CASSESSDRGYGYTF.

The chain is built from TRBV6-5 and TRBJ1-5; 7 nucleotides agree with TRBD1. The germline V gene has CDR1 MNHEY and CDR2 SVGAGI. The J segment lost 3 bases and the V segment lost 6 bases, leaving 5 bases of the junction unmatched. The CDR3 sequence is 14 residues long. Here the CDR3 reads CASRGGQNNQPQHF. In DNA, the CDR3 is TGTGCCAGCAGGGGGGGACAGAACAATCAGCCCCAGCATTTT.

V usage is TRBV4-1 and J usage is TRBJ2-5, with 9 positions matching TRBD2. Germline trimming cut 3 bases from V and 4 bases from J; bases unmatched to any gene: 6. CDR1 is MGHRA and CDR2 is YSYEKL in the germline V gene. The CDR3 consists of 15 residues. The CDR3: CASSQRRGGRETQYF. DNA for the CDR3: TGCGCCAGCAGCCAGAGGCGGGGGGGAAGAGAGACCCAGTACTTC.

J is TRBJ2-7 and V is TRBV6-5; 9 bases map to TRBD2. The CDR3 length is 14 residues. Germline lookup yields CDR1 MNHEY and CDR2 SVGAGI. Losses at the gene ends were 11 bases for V and 3 bases for J; bases not matched to a gene: 11. This chain's CDR3 is CAGAQAGGLYEQYF. DNA for the CDR3: TGTGCCGGCGCCCAAGCGGGGGGACTCTACGAGCAGTACTTC.

The V and J genes are TRBV9 and TRBJ2-5; no clear D. Trimming took 1 base from V and 1 from J, leaving 8 bases between them. The germline gives CDR1 SGDLS, CDR2 YYNGEE. The CDR3 is 14 amino acids. The CDR3: CASSVSQVQETQYF. As DNA, the CDR3 is TGTGCCAGCAGCGTATCCCAGGTCCAAGAGACCCAGTACTTC.

The chain uses TRBV20-1 and TRBJ1-2; TRBD1 aligns across 9 bases. Germline loops: CDR1 DFQATT, CDR2 SNEGSKA (reference sequence). The length of the CDR3 is 11 residues. This CDR3 is CTGQGRRGYTF. The CDR3 DNA follows: TGCACGGGACAGGGAAGGCGCGGCTACACCTTC.

The rearrangement links TRBV11-2 to TRBJ2-2; TRBD1 is a possible D gene (6 bases). The CDR3 is made up of 15 amino acids. Germline V gives CDR1 SGHAT, CDR2 FQNNGV. V lost 4 bases and J lost 5, with 14 bases in between. The CDR3 DNA follows: TGTGCCAGCAGCTCTGTCAGGGGACGAACCGGGGAGCTGTTTTTT. As protein: CASSSVRGRTGELFF.

The chain uses TRBV30 and TRBJ1-6; a weak D match, TRBD1 (5 bases). V was pared by 5 bases and J by 8 bases, with 16 bases between. This CDR3 spans 14 amino acids. CDR1 GTSNPN and CDR2 SVGIG come from the germline V gene (reference sequence). The CDR3 sequence is CAWEGHGYYSPLHF. DNA of the CDR3: TGTGCCTGGGAAGGACACGGATATTATTCACCCCTCCACTTT.

V gene TRBV30 combines with J gene TRBJ1-3; TRBD1 matches at 9 bases. Germline lookup yields CDR1 GTSNPN and CDR2 SVGIG (reference sequence). The CDR3 consists of 16 residues. V lost 1 base and J lost 3; bases outside the gene matches: 7. CDR3 residues: CAWSAPDRGNGNTIYF. The DNA for the CDR3 is TGTGCCTGGAGTGCACCCGACAGGGGGAATGGAAACACCATATATTTT.